The entry that follows covers one TCR beta chain sequence. Its antigen is unknown. The data belong to a study of shared clonotypes between healthy human individuals. Study-level points and caveats: Generation probabilities of non-shared clonotypes were lower (relative to those shared by all four donors).

Germline V gene sequence: CDR1 SGHTA, CDR2 FQGNSA. There are 17 residues in the CDR3. The V gene lost 2 bases and the J gene lost 6 bases, with 19 bases spanning the gap. Here immunoSEQ multiplex PCR was the method, and the copy in TCRdb shows in-frame clones only, minus some. The profile shows about 820,000 clones, about 91% of them singletons. Naive CD8 cells lacked CD45RO and underwent positive selection for CCR7, leaving out terminally differentiated effector memory CD45RA+ cells. Sequenced: naive CD8+ T cells sorted from blood. The chain is built from TRBV7-2 and TRBJ1-4; D is unclear. The source of this sequence is a man aged 30 to 39 in good health. DNA for the CDR3: TGTGCCAGCAGCTTATACTCGCCGGGGTTTGCCGATGAAAAACTGTTTTTT. It encodes CASSLYSPGFADEKLFF.